The rows below give T cell receptor beta chains drawn from one sample of a study of a mutant IDH1 vaccine in newly diagnosed glioma. No antigen is known for these receptors. Sequencing was performed with immunoSEQ multiplex PCR; in TCRdb, only in-frame clones are kept and a portion is missing. The data contain about 68,000 clones, approximately 81% of them singletons. The material was PBMCs, obtained from a glioma patient whose treatment included an IDH1 peptide vaccine. The source of these receptors is a man aged 18-30 years with glioma. Each CDR3 is given with its conserved first and last residue. D genes are given only for firm matches. Rows may omit the clone size; those that give it use once, few, many or a size class.

V: TRBV9
size: .
D: .
J: TRBJ2-1
DNA: TGTGCCAGCAGCGTCCAGACTACAGGGCGCGGGATAAATGAGCAGTTCTTC
CDR3: CASSVQTTGRGINEQFF

V: TRBV15
size: .
D: TRBD2
J: TRBJ2-1
DNA: TGTGCCACCAGCCCGGGGACTAGCGGGAGGAGAGTCGATGAGCAGTTCTTC
CDR3: CATSPGTSGRRVDEQFF

V: TRBV28
size: .
D: .
J: TRBJ1-2
DNA: TGTGCCAGCAGTTTAAACAGCTATGGCTACACCTTC
CDR3: CASSLNSYGYTF

V: TRBV30
size: .
D: .
J: TRBJ1-4
DNA: TGTGCCTGGAGTAGGGGAGACAATGAAAAACTGTTTTTT
CDR3: CAWSRGDNEKLFF

V: TRBV19
size: .
D: .
J: TRBJ1-1
DNA: TGTGCCAGTAAACCGGGGGGGGCGAACACTGAAGCTTTCTTT
CDR3: CASKPGGANTEAFF

V: TRBV27
size: .
D: .
J: TRBJ2-7
DNA: TGTGCCAGCAGTTTATCGTCCGGGGGCAACGAGCAGTACTTC
CDR3: CASSLSSGGNEQYF

V: TRBV19
size: .
D: .
J: TRBJ1-1
DNA: TGTGCCAGTACCCCCTGGTCGGGGGGAGGAAACACTGAAGCTTTCTTT
CDR3: CASTPWSGGGNTEAFF

V: TRBV12-5
size: .
D: .
J: TRBJ1-1
DNA: TGTGCTAGTGGTTTGGGAACAGGGAACACTGAAGCTTTCTTT
CDR3: CASGLGTGNTEAFF

V: TRBV6-5
size: .
D: .
J: TRBJ2-7
DNA: TGTGCCAGCAGCAACGGGCTTTCCTACGAGCAGTACTTC
CDR3: CASSNGLSYEQYF

V: TRBV13
size: .
D: .
J: TRBJ2-5
DNA: TGTGCCAGCAGCCGTCGACAGGTTTGGTATCAGGAGACCCAGTACTTC
CDR3: CASSRRQVWYQETQYF

V: TRBV14
size: .
D: .
J: TRBJ2-5
DNA: TGTGCCAGCAGCCCCCGACTGGAGGAGACCCAGTACTTC
CDR3: CASSPRLEETQYF

V: TRBV4-1
size: .
D: TRBD1
J: TRBJ1-2
DNA: TGCGCCAGCAGCCAAGACCCGACAGGGTTCGGCTACACCTTC
CDR3: CASSQDPTGFGYTF

V: TRBV5-1
size: .
D: TRBD1
J: TRBJ2-7
DNA: TGCGCCAGCAGCTTAGGACAGGGGAGAGACGAGCAGTACTTC
CDR3: CASSLGQGRDEQYF

V: TRBV6-5
size: .
D: TRBD1
J: TRBJ1-1
DNA: TGTGCCAGCACGACAGGGTGGGGGACTGAAGCTTTCTTT
CDR3: CASTTGWGTEAFF

V: TRBV27
size: .
D: .
J: TRBJ2-5
DNA: TGTGCCAGCAGTTTATGGGGAACGGGGGTTCAAGAGACCCAGTACTTC
CDR3: CASSLWGTGVQETQYF

V: TRBV7-9
size: .
D: .
J: TRBJ1-3
DNA: TGTGCCAGCACAAATATCGGTGGTGGGAGGTCCGGAAACACCATATATTTT
CDR3: CASTNIGGGRSGNTIYF

V: TRBV20-1
size: .
D: .
J: TRBJ1-2
DNA: TGCAGTGCTAGAGAGGGGCGTAACTTC
CDR3: CSAREGRNF

V: TRBV14
size: .
D: .
J: TRBJ1-2
DNA: TGTGCCAGCAGCCAAGGAGGGGCCAGGGTATATACTGGCTACACCTTC
CDR3: CASSQGGARVYTGYTF

V: TRBV18
size: .
D: TRBD1
J: TRBJ2-5
DNA: TGTGCCAGCTCACCGACAGGGGGAAGGGAGACCCAGTACTTC
CDR3: CASSPTGGRETQYF

V: TRBV9
size: .
D: TRBD1
J: TRBJ1-1
DNA: TGTGCCAGCAGCGCTCGGACAGGGGGATATACTGAAGCTTTCTTT
CDR3: CASSARTGGYTEAFF

V: TRBV18
size: .
D: .
J: TRBJ2-7
DNA: TGTGCCAGCTCCCTACAGGCGAGCTCCTACGAGCAGTACTTC
CDR3: CASSLQASSYEQYF

V: TRBV27
size: .
D: .
J: TRBJ2-7
DNA: TGTGCCAGCAGTTGGAGGGGCCTTTCCTCCTACGAGCAGTACTTC
CDR3: CASSWRGLSSYEQYF

V: TRBV7-2
size: few
D: .
J: TRBJ1-1
DNA: TGTGCCAGCAGCTTTACCGGGACTAGGAACACTGAAGCTTTCTTT
CDR3: CASSFTGTRNTEAFF

V: TRBV7-8
size: once
D: TRBD1
J: TRBJ1-5
DNA: TGTGCCAGCAGCACCAACAGGGGGCCGGAACAGCCCCAGCATTTT
CDR3: CASSTNRGPEQPQHF

V: TRBV6-6
size: .
D: TRBD2
J: TRBJ2-5
DNA: TGTGCCAGCAGTCCCTGGCGGGGGGGCTCTGGAGAGACCCAGTACTTC
CDR3: CASSPWRGGSGETQYF

V: TRBV5-6
size: .
D: .
J: TRBJ2-5
DNA: TGTGCCAGCAGCTTTGACTGGGGAGAGACCCAGTACTTC
CDR3: CASSFDWGETQYF

V: TRBV6-6
size: .
D: TRBD1
J: TRBJ1-1
DNA: TGTGCCAGCGGACAGGGAGGGCCTGAAGCTTTCTTT
CDR3: CASGQGGPEAFF

V: TRBV27
size: .
D: TRBD1
J: TRBJ2-7
DNA: TGTGCCAGCAGTTTATCGAAGGGGGCGTACGAGCAGTACTTC
CDR3: CASSLSKGAYEQYF

V: TRBV14
size: .
D: .
J: TRBJ1-4
DNA: TGTGCCAGCAGCCACCCTTGGGGGGTAACTAATGAAAAACTGTTTTTT
CDR3: CASSHPWGVTNEKLFF